This T cell receptor (beta chain) was documented in a study of blood T cell repertoires in COVID-19. Trimming removed 8 bases from V and 1 base from J; junction bases left unmatched: 2. Germline-derived CDR1 and CDR2 are MNHEY and SVGAGI. The CDR3 is 13 residues long. The repertoire was sequenced with immunoSEQ multiplex PCR; TCRdb's copy has only in-frame clones and lacks some. The sample consists of around 50,000 clones, about four fifths of them appearing once. The receptor was derived from a woman of 80 years or more with acute or convalescent COVID-19. This chain connects TRBV6-5 to TRBJ2-3; the match to TRBD1 covers 8 bases. The sample taken for sequencing was peripheral blood. Here the CDR3 DNA reads TGTGCCAGCCAGGGACAGGGCACAGATACGCAGTATTTT. This codes for CASQGQGTDTQYF.